The source of this T cell receptor beta chain is a study of tumour-infiltrating T cells in Burkitt lymphoma. Study-wide background: Repertoire clonality predicted overall and progression-free survival.

The protocol was immunoSEQ multiplex PCR, while the TCRdb copy is restricted to in-frame clones and leaves out a portion. The data show roughly 2,100 clones, less than 80% seen once. Germline lookup yields CDR1 MDHEN and CDR2 SYDVKM. The CDR3 length is 16 residues. The V and J ends lost 1 base and 3 bases, in that order; junction bases with no gene match: 8. The origin of this receptor is a human donor with diffuse large B-cell lymphoma. Sequencing was done on a sample of tumor tissue. The chain recombines TRBV28 with TRBJ2-7; the match to TRBD2 covers 8 bases. The CDR3 bases are TGTGCCAGCAGTTTATATGGCGCGGGGGGTCTCTACGAGCAGTACTTC. Amino acids: CASSLYGAGGLYEQYF.